The 17 T cell receptor beta chains below all came from one sample that was sequenced in a study of graft-versus-host responses after intestinal transplantation. Their specific antigens are unknown. Measured with immunoSEQ multiplex PCR; TCRdb has only the in-frame clones, and not every one. The repertoire has 90,000 to 130,000 clones, around nine tenths of them found once; the top ten carry roughly 0.24%. The material sequenced was unstimulated CD4+ T cells sorted from spleen or lymph node cells, taken before transplant. The receptors originated from a human donor who was the organ donor for an intestinal transplant.

V and J are TRBV9 and TRBJ1-4; D remains unclear. This CDR3 region has 15 residues. V was cut by 0 bases and J by 0 bases, with 6 bases left in between. The germline gives CDR1 SGDLS, CDR2 YYNGEE. CDR3 sequence: CASSVGIATNEKLFF. CDR3 DNA sequence: TGTGCCAGCAGCGTAGGGATTGCAACTAATGAAAAACTGTTTTTT.

This chain links TRBV2 with TRBJ2-3, with TRBD2 matching 10 bases. Trimming removed 3 bases from V and 10 bases from J; junction bases left unmatched: 16. This CDR3 is built from 17 residues. Germline V lookup: CDR1 SNHLY, CDR2 FYNNEI. As DNA, the CDR3 is TGTGCCAGCAGTGAGGGGCCCCTAGCGGGAGTGCGAGAAGCGCAGTATTTT. This codes for CASSEGPLAGVREAQYF.

The V gene is TRBV27, the J gene TRBJ2-3; either TRBD1 or TRBD2 may fit D (5 bases each). Trimming removed 1 base at V and 2 bases at J, with 13 bases between. CDR3 length equals 16 residues. Germline values: CDR1 MNHEY, CDR2 SMNVEV (reference sequence). The CDR3: CASSLLGTRTTDTQYF. In DNA, the CDR3 is TGTGCCAGCAGTTTATTAGGGACCCGGACCACAGATACGCAGTATTTT.

This chain joins TRBV4-1 and TRBJ2-1; 7 nucleotides align to TRBD2. From germline, CDR1 is MGHRA and CDR2 YSYEKL. The CDR3 covers 18 residues. V lost 1 base to trimming and J lost 1 base; unmatched junction nucleotides: 10. The CDR3 coding sequence is TGCGCCAGCAGCCAAGGCTGGGCGGGAGTGCGGTCCTACAATGAGCAGTTCTTC. Its translation: CASSQGWAGVRSYNEQFF.

Concerning this clone: Other DNA sequences in this sample translate to the same CDR3. CDR3 DNA: TGTGCCAGCAGCCAAGACCTGGACAGTAATCAGCCCCAGCATTTT. Encoded protein: CASSQDLDSNQPQHF. The chain links TRBV4-2 to TRBJ1-5, with D perhaps TRBD1 (6 bases). The CDR3 loop spans 15 amino acids. The V end was cut by 0 bases, the J end by 4 bases, with 10 bases between. The V gene's germline CDR1 is LGHNA and CDR2 YNFKEQ.

DNA for the CDR3: TGCAGCATAGCGGGAACGAACACCGGGGAGCTGTTTTTT. Amino acid sequence: CSIAGTNTGELFF. The chain joins TRBV29-1 to TRBJ2-2, with 8 bases matching TRBD2. The CDR3 extends over 13 amino acids. Germline V gene data show CDR1 as SQVTM and CDR2 as ANQGSEA. The V gene end was trimmed by 8 bases and the J gene end by 0 bases; junction bases not matched to a gene: 2.

As regards this clone: Different DNA sequences within this sample yield the same CDR3. The CDR3 sequence: CASSVVLTGELFF. DNA of the CDR3: TGTGCCAGCAGCGTAGTTCTGACCGGGGAGCTGTTTTTT. The chain joins TRBV9 to TRBJ2-2; D ambiguous. Trimming cost V 0 bases and J 5 bases, with 5 bases left between them. Germline V gene lookup returns CDR1 SGDLS and CDR2 YYNGEE. The CDR3 loop spans 13 amino acids.

With respect to this clone: The same CDR3 also results from other DNA sequences found in this sample. The chain carries TRBV7-2 and TRBJ1-1; D gene ambiguous. Per germline, CDR1 SGHTA and CDR2 FQGNSA. CDR3 length: 13 residues. The V end lost 1 base, the J end lost 4 bases, and 7 bases lay between the germline ends. The chain's CDR3 is CASSLGTFTEAFF. CDR3 sequence (DNA): TGTGCCAGCAGCTTAGGGACGTTCACTGAAGCTTTCTTT.

The rearrangement joins TRBV5-4 to TRBJ1-1; D is possibly TRBD1 (6 bases). The ends were cut back, 6 bases at V and 4 bases at J, with 16 bases in the middle. Germline lookup yields CDR1 SGHNT and CDR2 YYREEE (reference sequence). The CDR3 spans 14 residues. DNA of the CDR3: TGTGCCAGCAACTGGGGAGGGGGTGCCACTGAAGCTTTCTTT. Its translation is CASNWGGGATEAFF. Full variable domain (rest looked up from reference TRBV5-4 and TRBJ1-1): ETGVTQSPTHLIKTRGQQVTLRCSSQSGHNTVSWYQQALGQGPQFIFQYYREEENGRGNFPPRFSGLQFPNYSSELNVNALELDDSALYLCASNWGGGATEAFFGQGTRLTVV.

This chain joins TRBV4-1 and TRBJ2-1; 7 bases match TRBD2. Germline CDR1 MGHRA, CDR2 YSYEKL. The CDR3 contains 13 residues. The ends lost 4 bases at V and 6 bases at J; junction bases unmatched: 3. This CDR3 is CASSRGGGNEQFF. Written as DNA, the CDR3 is TGCGCCAGCAGCCGTGGCGGGGGCAATGAGCAGTTCTTC.

The rearrangement links TRBV19 to TRBJ1-2, with D unclear. CDR1 and CDR2 (germline): LNHDA, SQIVND (reference sequence). The V gene lost 3 bases and the J gene lost 8 bases, with 22 bases spanning the gap. This CDR3 region has 16 residues. The CDR3 loop is CASSMHIGTRHWGYTF. CDR3 coding DNA: TGTGCCAGTAGTATGCACATCGGCACCCGCCATTGGGGCTACACCTTC. Filled out from reference TRBV19 and TRBJ1-2, the complete variable domain reads DGGITQSPKYLFRKEGQNVTLSCEQNLNHDAMYWYRQDPGQGLRLIYYSQIVNDFQKGDIAEGYSVSREKKESFPLTVTSAQKNPTAFYLCASSMHIGTRHWGYTFGSGTRLTVV.

The V and J genes are TRBV19 and TRBJ2-2; D is perhaps TRBD1 (6 bases). Germline CDR1 reads LNHDA; CDR2 reads SQIVND (reference sequence). Trimming pared 1 base from V and 3 bases from J, leaving 12 bases between. The CDR3 runs 16 residues. CDR3 DNA sequence: TGTGCCAGTAGTATAGCTAGCAGGGGTTACACCGGGGAGCTGTTTTTT. As protein: CASSIASRGYTGELFF.

J is TRBJ1-5 and V is TRBV6-1; 7 bases agree with TRBD1. J gave up 1 base and V 6 bases, and 6 bases lay outside the gene matches. The CDR3 loop spans 15 amino acids. Germline lookup yields CDR1 MNHNS and CDR2 SASEGT. The CDR3 nucleotides are TGTGCCAGCAGATTCCTGACAGGGAGCAATCAGCCCCAGCATTTT. This gives the protein CASRFLTGSNQPQHF.

This clone was seen a handful of times. The identical CDR3 is also encoded by other nucleotide sequences in the sample. The chain carries TRBV7-2 and TRBJ2-5; TRBD1 might be the D (5 bases). With 2 bases removed from V and 3 bases from J, the gap between germline ends came to 7 bases. The CDR3 is 13 residues long. Per the germline V gene, CDR1 is SGHTA and CDR2 is FQGNSA. CDR3 sequence: CASSLQGKETQYF. The CDR3 coding sequence is TGTGCCAGCAGCTTACAGGGAAAAGAGACCCAGTACTTC.

The chain links TRBV7-9 to TRBJ2-1; 10 bases line up with TRBD2. Trimming cost V 3 bases and J 7 bases; bases outside gene matches: 6. The CDR3 has 15 amino acids. Germline loops: CDR1 SEHNR, CDR2 FQNEAQ (reference sequence). CDR3 region: CASSFWGLARNEQFF. As DNA, the CDR3 is TGTGCCAGCAGCTTTTGGGGACTAGCGAGGAATGAGCAGTTCTTC.

V gene TRBV28 combines with J gene TRBJ2-5; D might be TRBD1 (5 bases). This CDR3 is 13 amino acids long. V shed 2 bases and J shed 5 bases, with 9 bases lying between them. Germline V gives CDR1 MDHEN, CDR2 SYDVKM. The CDR3 DNA reads TGTGCCAGCAGTTTAGCAGGGATTGAGACCCAGTACTTC. This encodes CASSLAGIETQYF.

This sequence joins TRBV4-1 and TRBJ1-5; tentative D call: TRBD1 (5 bases). V was pared by 4 bases and J by 7 bases, with 14 bases between. Germline CDR1 MGHRA, CDR2 YSYEKL. There are 14 residues in the CDR3. The CDR3 DNA reads TGCGCCAGCAGCCCCCTCGGGGGGGAACAGCCCCAGCATTTT. Translated, it gives CASSPLGGEQPQHF.